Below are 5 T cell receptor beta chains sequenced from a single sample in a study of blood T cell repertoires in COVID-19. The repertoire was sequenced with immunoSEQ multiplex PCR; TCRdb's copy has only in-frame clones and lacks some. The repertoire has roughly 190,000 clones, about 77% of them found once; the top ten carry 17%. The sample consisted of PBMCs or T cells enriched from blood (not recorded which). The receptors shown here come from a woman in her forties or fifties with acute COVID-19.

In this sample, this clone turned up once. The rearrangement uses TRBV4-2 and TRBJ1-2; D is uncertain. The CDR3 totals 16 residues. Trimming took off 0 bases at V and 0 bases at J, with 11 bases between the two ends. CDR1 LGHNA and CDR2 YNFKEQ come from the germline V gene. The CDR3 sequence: CASSQEVALANYGYTF. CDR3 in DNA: TGTGCCAGCAGCCAAGAGGTTGCCTTAGCTAACTATGGCTACACCTTC.

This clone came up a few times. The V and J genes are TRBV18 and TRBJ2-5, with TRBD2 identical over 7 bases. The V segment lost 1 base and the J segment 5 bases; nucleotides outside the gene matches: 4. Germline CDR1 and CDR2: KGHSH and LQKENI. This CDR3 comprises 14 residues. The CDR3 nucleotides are TGTGCCAGCTCACCACAGACGCGGGGGGAGACCCAGTACTTC. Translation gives CASSPQTRGETQYF.

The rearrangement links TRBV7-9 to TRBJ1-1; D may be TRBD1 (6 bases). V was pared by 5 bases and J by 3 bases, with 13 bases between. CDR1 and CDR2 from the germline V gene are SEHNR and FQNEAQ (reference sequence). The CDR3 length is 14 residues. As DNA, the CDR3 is TGTGCCAGCAGCCCTACAGGGATCTACACTGAAGCTTTCTTT. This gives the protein CASSPTGIYTEAFF.

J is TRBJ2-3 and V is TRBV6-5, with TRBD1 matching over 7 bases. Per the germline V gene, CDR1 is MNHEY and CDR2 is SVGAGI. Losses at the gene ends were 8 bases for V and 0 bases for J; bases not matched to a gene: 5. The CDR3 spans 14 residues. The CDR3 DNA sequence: TGTGCCAGCCAGAGGACAGGAAGCACAGATACGCAGTATTTT. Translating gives CASQRTGSTDTQYF.

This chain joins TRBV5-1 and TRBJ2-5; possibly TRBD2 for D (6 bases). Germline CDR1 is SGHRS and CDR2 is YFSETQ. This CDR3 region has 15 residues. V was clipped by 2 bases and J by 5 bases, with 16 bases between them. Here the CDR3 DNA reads TGCGCCAGCAGCTTCCGGGAAGGGACTGGGGAGACCCAGTACTTC. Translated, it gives CASSFREGTGETQYF.